Listed below are T cell receptor beta chains from one sample, sequenced in a study of long-term antiretroviral therapy in people with HIV. Method: immunoSEQ multiplex PCR; TCRdb's copy keeps in-frame clones and lacks some. The sample lists about 50,000 clones, around four fifths occurring once. Sample: unsorted PBMCs, taken 0.8 years after starting antiretroviral therapy. These receptors came from a woman aged 18 to 35 with HIV. CDR3s include the opening cysteine and the closing phenylalanine or tryptophan. The D gene is left open where the match is weak. Not all rows give a size; the values are once, few, many and, for expanded clones, a class.

NA	TRBV2	TRBJ2-7	TRBD1	TGTGCCAGTAGAATCACAGGGGCGGCCGAGCAGTACTTC	CASRITGAAEQYF
NA	TRBV11-2	TRBJ1-1	TRBD1	TGTGCCAGCAGCTCTTTACCGCGGACAGGGGGAACGAACACTGAAGCTTTCTTT	CASSSLPRTGGTNTEAFF
NA	TRBV25-1	TRBJ1-1	NA	TGTGCCAGCAAGGGGGGCGACTCCTCCAGAGCTTTCTTT	CASKGGDSSRAFF
NA	TRBV28	TRBJ2-4	TRBD1	TGTGCCAGCAGTCCACGGGACAGGGTGGCCAAAAACATTCAGTACTTC	CASSPRDRVAKNIQYF
NA	TRBV19	TRBJ1-1	NA	TGTGCCAGTAGTCCCCGACAGTCCATGAACACTGAAGCTTTCTTT	CASSPRQSMNTEAFF
NA	TRBV29-1	TRBJ1-1	NA	TGCAGCGTCCTCCGAGGGGGGAACACTGAAGCTTTCTTT	CSVLRGGNTEAFF
NA	TRBV27	TRBJ1-1	NA	TGTGCCAGCCGGCGGGTGGGTATGACAGCGAACACTGAAGCTTTCTTT	CASRRVGMTANTEAFF
NA	TRBV4-3	TRBJ1-2	NA	TGCGCCAGCAGCCAAGAGGAGGGCAGCTTAAACTATGGCTACACCTTC	CASSQEEGSLNYGYTF
NA	TRBV7-9	TRBJ1-1	NA	TGTGCCAGCAGCCGGGGACAGAACACTGAAGCTTTCTTT	CASSRGQNTEAFF
NA	TRBV18	TRBJ2-5	NA	TGTGCCAGCTCACCGGCCCAAGAGACCCAGTACTTC	CASSPAQETQYF
NA	TRBV2	TRBJ2-1	TRBD2	TGTGCCAGCAGCTTACTAGCGGGACGCTACAATGAGCAGTTCTTC	CASSLLAGRYNEQFF
NA	TRBV4-3	TRBJ1-2	NA	TGCGCCAGCAGCCATCTCCCCCAACAGGGTTCATACAATGGCTACACCTTC	CASSHLPQQGSYNGYTF
NA	TRBV15	TRBJ1-5	NA	TGTGCCACCAGCAGAGATCCAGCGGATCAGCCCCAGCATTTT	CATSRDPADQPQHF
NA	TRBV18	TRBJ2-7	NA	TGTGCCAGCTCACCACCGGAGGGAAGCAACGAGCAGTACTTC	CASSPPEGSNEQYF
NA	TRBV19	TRBJ2-7	NA	TGTGCCAGTAGTGCGGGTGTTAGGTACGAGCAGTACTTC	CASSAGVRYEQYF
NA	TRBV7-3	TRBJ2-1	TRBD2	TGTGCCAGCAGCTTAACCCGACTAGCTGCCTACAATGAGCAGTTCTTC	CASSLTRLAAYNEQFF
NA	TRBV9	TRBJ2-5	NA	TGTGCCAGCAGCGTAGGGCAAGGCCAAGAGACCCAGTACTTC	CASSVGQGQETQYF
NA	TRBV7-3	TRBJ2-2	NA	TGTGCCAGCGGCCGGGGTGGGTTAGCCGGGGAGCTGTTTTTT	CASGRGGLAGELFF
NA	TRBV9	TRBJ2-3	TRBD1	TGTGCCAGCAGCGTAGAGGGACAGCTCACAGATACGCAGTATTTT	CASSVEGQLTDTQYF
NA	TRBV27	TRBJ2-7	TRBD2	TGTGCCAGCAGTAGATCTAGCGGGAGGGTCTACGAGCAGTACTTC	CASSRSSGRVYEQYF
NA	TRBV7-3	TRBJ2-3	TRBD1	TGTGCCAGCAGCTTAGGGACAGGGGTCCGTGTAGATACGCAGTATTTT	CASSLGTGVRVDTQYF
NA	TRBV6-1	TRBJ2-2	NA	TGTGCCAGCATCGTCGCTATGGGGAACACCGGGGAGCTGTTTTTT	CASIVAMGNTGELFF
few	TRBV19	TRBJ1-1	NA	TGTGCCAGTACCCTCGTCGTGGGTACTGAAGCTTTCTTT	CASTLVVGTEAFF
few	TRBV5-1	TRBJ1-2	NA	TGCGCCAGCAGCTTGGACAGGGACTATGGCTACACCTTC	CASSLDRDYGYTF
NA	TRBV7-2	TRBJ2-7	NA	TGTGCCAGCAGCTTCTCGCAGGGTAGACAAAACGAGCAGTACTTC	CASSFSQGRQNEQYF
few	TRBV5-1	TRBJ2-7	TRBD1	TGCGCCAGCAGCTTGACGGGACAGGACTCCTACGAGCAGTACTTC	CASSLTGQDSYEQYF
NA	TRBV18	TRBJ1-5	NA	TGTGCCAGCTCACCGAGTGGACAGATCAATCAGCCCCAGCATTTT	CASSPSGQINQPQHF
NA	TRBV5-6	TRBJ1-1	NA	TGTGCCAGCAGGTCTGAGCAGGGGAATCCCAACCTGAACACTGAAGCTTTCTTT	CASRSEQGNPNLNTEAFF
NA	TRBV28	TRBJ1-2	NA	TGTGCCAGCAGTCCCAATGTTGCAGGGGCATATGGCTACACCTTC	CASSPNVAGAYGYTF
once	TRBV28	TRBJ1-1	NA	TGTGCCAGCAGTTCCTTTATCATTGACAGTAAGAACACTGAAGCTTTCTTT	CASSSFIIDSKNTEAFF
NA	TRBV4-3	TRBJ2-2	TRBD1	TGCGCCAGCAGCCAAGAAGGGGGCGTCGGCACCGGGGAGCTGTTTTTT	CASSQEGGVGTGELFF
NA	TRBV25-1	TRBJ2-2	NA	TGTGCCAGCAGTGAAACCCGAGCGAACACCGGGGAGCTGTTTTTT	CASSETRANTGELFF